These 8 T cell receptor beta chains came from one sample sequenced in a study of T cells in localized non-small cell lung cancer. The repertoire was sequenced with immunoSEQ multiplex PCR; TCRdb's copy has only in-frame clones and lacks some. The sample contains tens of thousands of clones, more than 85% of which appear only once. The sample in question was peripheral blood, obtained before any cancer treatment. The receptors were sampled from a woman aged 18-49 years with stage III lung adenocarcinoma.

V usage is TRBV29-1 and J usage is TRBJ2-5; D uncertain. The CDR3 covers 13 residues. The germline V gene encodes CDR1 SQVTM and CDR2 ANQGSEA. The ends were cut back, 1 base at V and 1 base at J, with 7 bases in the middle. The CDR3, as DNA: TGCAGCGTTGAAGCCAGGCGCCAAGAGACCCAGTACTTC. Its protein is CSVEARRQETQYF. The full variable domain, rest sourced from reference TRBV29-1 and TRBJ2-5, is SAVISQKPSRDICQRGTSLTIQCQVDSQVTMMFWYRQQPGQSLTLIATANQGSEATYESGFVIDKFPISRPNLTFSTLTVSNMSPEDSSIYLCSVEARRQETQYFGPGTRLLVL.

In nucleotides, the CDR3 is TGTGCCAGCAGTCAGAGCGGGGGGGAGACCCAGTACTTC. This translates into CASSQSGGETQYF. The chain has TRBV7-9 and TRBJ2-5; 9 bases map to TRBD2. This CDR3 has 13 residues. The V gene end was trimmed by 6 bases and the J gene end by 5 bases; junction bases not matched to a gene: 4. CDR1 is SEHNR, CDR2 FQNEAQ, per germline (reference sequence).

V usage is TRBV10-3 and J usage is TRBJ2-7; D unresolved. Trimming took off 2 bases at V and 0 bases at J, with 8 bases between the two ends. Per the germline V gene, CDR1 is ENHRY and CDR2 is SYGVKD. This CDR3 contains 14 residues. CDR3 amino acids: CAISEGVNSYEQYF. The CDR3 DNA reads TGTGCCATCAGTGAGGGGGTCAACTCCTACGAGCAGTACTTC.

The chain links TRBV4-1 to TRBJ2-5; either TRBD1 or TRBD2 may supply D (5 bases each). V was shortened by 0 bases and J by 5 bases, with 22 bases between the two germline ends. The CDR3 loop spans 18 amino acids. The germline V gene encodes CDR1 MGHRA and CDR2 YSYEKL. CDR3 coding DNA: TGCGCCAGCAGCCAAGACCCAGGTTTGTGGGACGTAGCCGAGACCCAGTACTTC. This encodes CASSQDPGLWDVAETQYF.

There are a few counts of this clone. The V call is TRBV6-6, the J call TRBJ2-1, with D uncertain. This CDR3 contains 14 residues. Trimming shortened V by 4 bases and J by 0 bases, and 7 bases separated the two germline ends. From germline, CDR1 is MNHNY and CDR2 SVGAGI (reference sequence). The CDR3 here is CASSSSSSYNEQFF. The DNA for the CDR3 is TGTGCCAGCAGTTCCTCAAGCTCCTACAATGAGCAGTTCTTC.

The V call is TRBV6-1, the J call TRBJ2-5, with D maybe TRBD2 (7 bases). The CDR3 is made up of 17 amino acids. The V and J ends lost 1 base and 0 bases respectively, with 15 bases between them. Germline V gene sequence: CDR1 MNHNS, CDR2 SASEGT. CDR3 region: CASSEEPGGRYQETQYF. As DNA, the CDR3 is TGTGCCAGCAGTGAAGAACCGGGGGGCCGGTACCAAGAGACCCAGTACTTC.

This chain connects TRBV29-1 to TRBJ1-2; TRBD1 matches at 7 bases. CDR3 length: 14 residues. Trimming removed 2 bases from V and 3 bases from J; junction bases left unmatched: 6. Germline CDR1 is SQVTM and CDR2 is ANQGSEA. The CDR3 bases are TGCAGCGTTGAACTCGAGGGGGCCGACTATGGCTACACCTTC. It specifies CSVELEGADYGYTF.

CDR3 nucleotides: TGTGCCAGCAGCCCACTAGCGGGGGGGCCCCATACGCAGTATTTT. This sequence encodes CASSPLAGGPHTQYF. The chain couples TRBV7-3 to TRBJ2-3; 13 bases are a match to TRBD2. In germline, CDR1 is SGHTA, CDR2 FQGTGA. The CDR3 extends over 15 amino acids. V shed 5 bases, J shed 7 bases, and the junction held 6 bases outside the gene matches. The variable domain in full, completed from reference TRBV7-3 and TRBJ2-3, reads GAGVSQTPSNKVTEKGKYVELRCDPISGHTALYWYRQSLGQGPEFLIYFQGTGAADDSGLPNDRFFAVRPEGSVSTLKIQRTERGDSAVYLCASSPLAGGPHTQYFGPGTRLTVL.